This TCR beta chain derives from a study of memory CD4+ T cells and cytomegalovirus serostatus. Study findings and constraints: Median bootstrapped AUC for CMV status was about 0.94 originally, 0.9 to 0.93 US-trained.

The CDR3 has 18 amino acids. CDR1 is MGHDK, CDR2 SYGVNS, per germline. V shed 4 bases and J 0 bases; nucleotides not matched to a gene: 8. The repertoire was sequenced with immunoSEQ multiplex PCR; TCRdb's copy has only in-frame clones and lacks some. Of 50,000 to 60,000 clones listed, 82% are singletons. The sort gate was single viable CD3+CD4+CD8-CD45RO+ cells for memory CD4+ T cells. After thawing, CD4+ T cells were positively selected. About this clone itself: The antigen remains unidentified.

The J gene is TRBJ2-5, the V gene TRBV25-1; 13 nucleotides match TRBD2. This clonotype originated in an adult in good health and CMV-seronegative. Sequencing was performed on memory CD4+ T cells from blood. CDR3 sequence (DNA): TGTGCCAGCAGTGCATGGACTAGCGGGGGCCGGTACCAAGAGACCCAGTACTTC. The encoded protein is CASSAWTSGGRYQETQYF. Full variable domain (missing parts from reference TRBV25-1 and TRBJ2-5): EADIYQTPRYLVIGTGKKITLECSQTMGHDKMYWYQQDPGMELHLIHYSYGVNSTEKGDLSSESTVSRIRTEHFPLTLESARPSHTSQYLCASSAWTSGGRYQETQYFGPGTRLLVL.